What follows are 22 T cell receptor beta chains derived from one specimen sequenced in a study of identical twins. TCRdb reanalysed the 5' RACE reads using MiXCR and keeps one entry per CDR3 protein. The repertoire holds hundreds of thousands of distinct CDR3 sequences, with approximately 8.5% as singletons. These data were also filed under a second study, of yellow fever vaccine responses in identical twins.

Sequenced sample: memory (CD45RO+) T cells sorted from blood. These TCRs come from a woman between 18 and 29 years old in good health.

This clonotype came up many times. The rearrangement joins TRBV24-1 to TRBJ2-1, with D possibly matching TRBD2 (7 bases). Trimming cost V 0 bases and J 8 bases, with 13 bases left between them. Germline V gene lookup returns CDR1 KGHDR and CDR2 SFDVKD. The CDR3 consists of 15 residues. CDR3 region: CATSDLGGAGDEQFF. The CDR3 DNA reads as TGTGCCACCAGTGATTTGGGGGGGGCGGGCGATGAGCAGTTCTTC.

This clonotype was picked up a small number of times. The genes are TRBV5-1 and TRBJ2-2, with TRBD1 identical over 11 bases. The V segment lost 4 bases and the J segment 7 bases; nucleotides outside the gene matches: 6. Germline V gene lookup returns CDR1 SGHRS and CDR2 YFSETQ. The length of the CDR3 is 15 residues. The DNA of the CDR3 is TGCGCCAGCAGCCTGGGACAGGGGGAAGGCGGGGAGCTGTTTTTT. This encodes CASSLGQGEGGELFF.

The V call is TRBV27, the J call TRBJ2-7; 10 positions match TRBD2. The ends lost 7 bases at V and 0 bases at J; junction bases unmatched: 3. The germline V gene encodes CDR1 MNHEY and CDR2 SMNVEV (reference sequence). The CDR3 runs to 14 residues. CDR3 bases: TGTGCCAGCATCCAGCGGGAGGGCTCCTACGAGCAGTACTTC. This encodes CASIQREGSYEQYF.

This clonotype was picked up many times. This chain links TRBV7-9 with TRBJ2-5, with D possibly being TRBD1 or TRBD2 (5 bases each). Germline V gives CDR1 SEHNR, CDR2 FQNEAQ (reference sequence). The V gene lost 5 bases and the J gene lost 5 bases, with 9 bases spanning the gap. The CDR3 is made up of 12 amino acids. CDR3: CASSRGTETQYF. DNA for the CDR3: TGTGCCAGCAGCCGTGGGACGGAGACCCAGTACTTC.

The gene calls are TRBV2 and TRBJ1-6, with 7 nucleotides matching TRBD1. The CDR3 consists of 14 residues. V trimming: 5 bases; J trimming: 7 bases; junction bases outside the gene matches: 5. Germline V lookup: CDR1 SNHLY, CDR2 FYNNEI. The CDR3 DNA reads TGTGCCAGCAGTTTGGACAGGAAAAATTCACCCCTCCACTTT. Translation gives CASSLDRKNSPLHF.

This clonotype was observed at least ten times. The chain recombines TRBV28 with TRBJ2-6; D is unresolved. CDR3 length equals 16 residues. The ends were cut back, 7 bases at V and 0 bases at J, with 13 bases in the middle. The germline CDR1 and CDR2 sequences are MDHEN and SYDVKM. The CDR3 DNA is TGTGCCAGCACCCAAGACGGCCTCTCTGGGGCCAACGTCCTGACTTTC. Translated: CASTQDGLSGANVLTF.

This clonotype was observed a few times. Written as DNA, the CDR3 is TGTGCCAGCAGTTTACGGCAGGGTAGGAACTTCTACGAGCAGTACTTC. Translated, it gives CASSLRQGRNFYEQYF. The chain couples TRBV28 to TRBJ2-7, with TRBD1 as a possible D gene (5 bases). The germline V gene has CDR1 MDHEN and CDR2 SYDVKM. V was clipped by 2 bases and J by 3 bases, with 17 bases between them. This CDR3 region has 16 residues.

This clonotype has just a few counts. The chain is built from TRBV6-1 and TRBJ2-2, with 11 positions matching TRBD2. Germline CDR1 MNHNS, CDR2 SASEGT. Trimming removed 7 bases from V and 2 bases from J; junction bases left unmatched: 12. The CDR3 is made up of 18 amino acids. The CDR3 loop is CASTLAGTSGANTGELFF. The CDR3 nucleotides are TGTGCCAGCACCCTTGCCGGGACTAGCGGAGCTAACACCGGGGAGCTGTTTTTT.

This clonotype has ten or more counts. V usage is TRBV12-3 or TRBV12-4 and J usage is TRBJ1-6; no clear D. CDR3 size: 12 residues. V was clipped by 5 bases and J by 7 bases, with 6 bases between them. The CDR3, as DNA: TGTGCCAGCAGTGTAAACAATTCACCCCTCCACTTT. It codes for CASSVNNSPLHF.

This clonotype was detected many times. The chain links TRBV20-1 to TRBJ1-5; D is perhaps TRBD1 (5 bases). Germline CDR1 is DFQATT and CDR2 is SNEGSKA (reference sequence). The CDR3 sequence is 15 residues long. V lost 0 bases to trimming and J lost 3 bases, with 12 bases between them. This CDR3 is CSARDETGPNQPQHF. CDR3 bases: TGCAGTGCTAGAGATGAGACGGGACCCAATCAGCCCCAGCATTTT.

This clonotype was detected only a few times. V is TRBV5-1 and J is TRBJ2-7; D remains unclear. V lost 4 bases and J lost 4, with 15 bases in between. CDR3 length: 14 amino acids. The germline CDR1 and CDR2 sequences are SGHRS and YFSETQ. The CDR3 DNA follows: TGCGCCAGCAGCACGACCCAAAGCCGGTACGAGCAGTACTTC. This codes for CASSTTQSRYEQYF. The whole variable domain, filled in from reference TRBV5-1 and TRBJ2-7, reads KAGVTQTPRYLIKTRGQQVTLSCSPISGHRSVSWYQQTPGQGLQFLFEYFSETQRNKGNFPGRFSGRQFSNSRSEMNVSTLELGDSALYLCASSTTQSRYEQYFGPGTRLTVT.

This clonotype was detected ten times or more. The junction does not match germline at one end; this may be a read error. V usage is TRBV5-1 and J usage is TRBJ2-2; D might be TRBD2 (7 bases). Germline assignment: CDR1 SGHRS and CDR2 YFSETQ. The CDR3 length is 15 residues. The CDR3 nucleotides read TGTGCCAGCAGTTTGGGGGGGCTGAACACCGGGGAGCTGTTTTTT. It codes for CASSLGGLNTGELFF.

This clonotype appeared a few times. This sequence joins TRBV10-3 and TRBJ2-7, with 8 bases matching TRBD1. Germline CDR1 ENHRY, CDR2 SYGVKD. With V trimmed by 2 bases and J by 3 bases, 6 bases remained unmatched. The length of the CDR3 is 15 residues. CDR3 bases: TGTGCCATCAGTGAGGGGGCAGGGGGCGGCTACGAGCAGTACGTC. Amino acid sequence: CAISEGAGGGYEQYV.

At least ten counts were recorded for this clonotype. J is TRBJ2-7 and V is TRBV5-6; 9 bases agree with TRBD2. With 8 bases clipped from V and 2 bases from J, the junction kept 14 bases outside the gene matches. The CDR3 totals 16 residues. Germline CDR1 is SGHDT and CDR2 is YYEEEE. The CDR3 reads CASSSEQRGAAYEQYV. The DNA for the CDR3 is TGTGCCAGTTCTTCTGAACAGCGGGGGGCAGCCTACGAGCAGTACGTC.

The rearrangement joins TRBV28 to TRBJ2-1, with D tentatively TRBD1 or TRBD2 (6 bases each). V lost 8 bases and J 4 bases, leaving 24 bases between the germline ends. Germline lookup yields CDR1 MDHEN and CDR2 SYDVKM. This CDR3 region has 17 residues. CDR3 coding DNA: TGTGCCAGCGGAGGGGGGTGGGAGCGTGGTGGATACAATGAGCAGTTCTTC. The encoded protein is CASGGGWERGGYNEQFF.

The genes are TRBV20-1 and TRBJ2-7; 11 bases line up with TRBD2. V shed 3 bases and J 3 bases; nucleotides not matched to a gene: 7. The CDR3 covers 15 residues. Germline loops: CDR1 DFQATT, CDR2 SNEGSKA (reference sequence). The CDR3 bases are TGCAGTGCTAGTAGGCTAGCGGGGGGATACTACGAGCAGTACGTC. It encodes CSASRLAGGYYEQYV.

DNA of the CDR3: TGCAGTGCCGCTGACCCGGCTAGCGGGAATTACGAGCAGTACTTC. Residues: CSAADPASGNYEQYF. The chain is built from TRBV20-1 and TRBJ2-7, with 9 nucleotides matching TRBD2. The CDR3 runs 15 residues. Germline V gene lookup returns CDR1 DFQATT and CDR2 SNEGSKA (reference sequence). Unmatched junction bases numbered 13, after V lost 6 bases and J lost 4 bases.

This chain's CDR3 is CASSKVFPGPANTGELFF. The CDR3 nucleotides read TGTGCCAGCAGCAAAGTTTTTCCAGGACCAGCGAACACCGGGGAGCTGTTTTTT. The chain carries TRBV21-1 and TRBJ2-2. TRBV21-1 is an annotated pseudogene. The CDR3 runs to 18 residues.

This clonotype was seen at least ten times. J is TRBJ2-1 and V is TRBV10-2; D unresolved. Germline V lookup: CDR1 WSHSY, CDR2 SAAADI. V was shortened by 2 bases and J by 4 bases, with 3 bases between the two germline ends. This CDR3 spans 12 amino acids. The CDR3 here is CASSEGYNEQFF. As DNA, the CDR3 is TGCGCCAGCAGTGAGGGATACAATGAGCAGTTCTTC.

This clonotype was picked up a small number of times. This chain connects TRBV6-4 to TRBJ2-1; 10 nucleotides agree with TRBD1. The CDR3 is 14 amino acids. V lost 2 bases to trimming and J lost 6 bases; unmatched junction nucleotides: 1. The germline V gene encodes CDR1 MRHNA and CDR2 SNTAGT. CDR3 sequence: CASSDGTGANEQFF. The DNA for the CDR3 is TGTGCCAGCAGTGACGGGACAGGGGCCAATGAGCAGTTCTTC.

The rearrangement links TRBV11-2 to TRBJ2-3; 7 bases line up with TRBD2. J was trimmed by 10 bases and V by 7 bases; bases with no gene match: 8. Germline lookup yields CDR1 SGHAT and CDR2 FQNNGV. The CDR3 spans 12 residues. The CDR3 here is CASTEPGGPQYF. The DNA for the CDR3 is TGTGCCAGCACTGAACCGGGGGGTCCGCAGTATTTT. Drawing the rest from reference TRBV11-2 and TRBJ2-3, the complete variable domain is EAGVAQSPRYKIIEKRQSVAFWCNPISGHATLYWYQQILGQGPKLLIQFQNNGVVDDSQLPKDRFSAERLKGVDSTLKIQPAKLEDSAVYLCASTEPGGPQYFGPGTRLTVL.

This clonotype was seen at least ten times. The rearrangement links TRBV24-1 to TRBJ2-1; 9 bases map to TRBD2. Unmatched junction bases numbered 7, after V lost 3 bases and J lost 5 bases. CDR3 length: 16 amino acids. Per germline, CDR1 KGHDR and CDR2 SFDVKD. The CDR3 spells CATSDTGTSPNNEQFF. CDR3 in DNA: TGTGCCACCAGTGATACCGGGACTAGCCCTAACAATGAGCAGTTCTTC.